The TCR beta chain under discussion was sequenced for a study of cytomegalovirus exposure and HLA in healthy donors. Study observations and caveats: Three CMV-associated chains proved CMV antigen-specific in vitro.

Comment on this clone: Its antigen is not known.

Measured with immunoSEQ multiplex PCR; TCRdb has only the in-frame clones, and not every one. The profile covers some 130,000 clones, with roughly 90% appearing a single time and about 6.9% taken by the ten largest. The junction had 7 bases not matched to a gene; V was cut back by 3 bases and J by 4 bases. The CDR3 covers 16 residues. The germline V gene encodes CDR1 MDHEN and CDR2 SYDVKM. Sequenced sample: PBMCs. This TCR came from a woman younger than 30 in good health and CMV-seropositive. The rearrangement links TRBV28 to TRBJ2-7; 12 nucleotides agree with TRBD2. DNA of the CDR3: TGTGCCAGCAGTTTTTTCGGACTAGCGGGACTGTACGAGCAGTACTTC. Its translation is CASSFFGLAGLYEQYF. Full variable domain (missing parts from reference TRBV28 and TRBJ2-7): DVKVTQSSRYLVKRTGEKVFLECVQDMDHENMFWYRQDPGLGLRLIYFSYDVKMKEKGDIPEGYSVSREKKERFSLILESASTNQTSMYLCASSFFGLAGLYEQYFGPGTRLTVT.